The source of this T cell receptor beta chain is a study of CD8+ T cells in alopecia areata. The sorting of PBMCs gave CD4+ and CD8+ T cells. Study results and limitations: Mouse data revealed clearer TCR sharing than patient data did, a gap possibly tied to HLA. Scalp sample sequencing also detects resident alphabeta T cells of normal skin. Alopecia totalis/universalis scalp especially showed more expanded CD8+ clones than normal scalp.

The table lists this clone with a few counts. Antigen unknown. This CDR3 is built from 11 residues. CDR1 and CDR2 from the germline V gene are SGHVS and FQNEAQ. V lost 2 bases to trimming and J lost 4 bases, with 2 bases between them. Reverse transcription of extracted RNA yielded cDNA, which provided the sequencing template. Generated by immunoSEQ multiplex PCR, the TCRdb table keeps only in-frame clones and is missing some. The repertoire holds about 100,000 clones, with 59% as singletons. The sequence came from a human donor in good health. The sequencing sample was made of CD8+ T cells sorted from blood. The chain is built from TRBV7-8 and TRBJ2-5; D ambiguous. CDR3 sequence reads: CASSLTETQYF. CDR3 DNA: TGTGCCAGCAGCTTAACAGAGACCCAGTACTTC.